This TCR beta chain was obtained from a study of glioma-infiltrating T cells. Using RNA template, CDR3s of TCR alpha and beta were amplified with iRepertoire arm-PCR. For one-step reverse transcription and amplification, roughly 95-400 ng of tissue mRNA or PBMC total RNA was used. MiXCR, run by TCRdb on the multiplex PCR reads, gives a single entry per CDR3 protein. Of 170,000 or so distinct CDR3 sequences detected, over 40% appear once; the ten largest clones hold roughly 5.2%. CDR1 is DFQATT and CDR2 is SNEGSKA in the germline V gene (reference sequence). The CDR3 covers 13 residues. A note on this clonotype: What it binds is unknown. One junction end does not reproduce the germline sequence, and a read error may be involved.

Overall study findings and caveats: Very few CDR3 sequences were shared between tissue and blood. Above-expected tissue-blood divergence occurred in all gliomas, most in low-grade ones.

The TCR sequence derives from a human donor with low-grade glioma or glioblastoma, undergoing nonglioma brain surgery, or in good health (not recorded which). What was sequenced was glioma tissue, nonneoplastic brain tissue, or PBMCs (not recorded which). V is TRBV20-1 and J is TRBJ1-2, with 8 bases lining up with TRBD1. The CDR3 coding sequence is TGCAGTGCTCACCGGACAGGGACCTATGGGTACACCTTC. The encoded protein is CSAHRTGTYGYTF.